This T cell receptor (beta chain) was sequenced for a study of OX40 agonist ivuxolimab in advanced cancers. Study-level results: Normalized T-cell clonal expansion was also low in a subset of nonresponders.

V was trimmed by 6 bases and J by 2 bases, leaving 16 bases between them. The CDR3 spans 15 residues. Looked up from germline, CDR1 is WSHSY and CDR2 is SAAADI. As for this clone: Antigen specificity is unknown.

Only in-frame clones appear in the TCRdb table, and some are missing; sequencing was by immunoSEQ multiplex PCR. The top ten hold about 1.5% of the sample, which has over 40,000 clones, over 75% seen once. This chain links TRBV10-2 with TRBJ2-5; D is uncertain. This receptor was taken from an adult with an advanced solid tumor such as melanoma, head and neck, liver or kidney cancer. Sequenced here: CD4+ or CD8+ T cells sorted from blood, sampled in a trial of the OX40 agonist ivuxolimab. The CDR3 nucleotides are TGCGCCAGCAGATACGGTCGAGACCTACAAGAGACCCAGTACTTC. It specifies CASRYGRDLQETQYF.